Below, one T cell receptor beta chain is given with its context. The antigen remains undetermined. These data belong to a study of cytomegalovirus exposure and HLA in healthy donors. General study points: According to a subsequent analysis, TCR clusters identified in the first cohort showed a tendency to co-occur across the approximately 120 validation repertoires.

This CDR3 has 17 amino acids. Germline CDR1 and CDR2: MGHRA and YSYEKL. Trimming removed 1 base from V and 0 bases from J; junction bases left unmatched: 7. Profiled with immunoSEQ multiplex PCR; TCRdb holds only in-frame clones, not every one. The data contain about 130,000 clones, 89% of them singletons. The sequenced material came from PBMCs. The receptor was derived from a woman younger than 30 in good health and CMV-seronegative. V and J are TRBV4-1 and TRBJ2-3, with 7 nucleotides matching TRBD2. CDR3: CASSQGPGLLSTDTQYF. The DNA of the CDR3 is TGCGCCAGCAGCCAAGGCCCGGGACTATTGAGCACAGATACGCAGTATTTT.